Detailed here is one T cell receptor (beta chain). The antigen remains unidentified. Naive CD8 cells lacked CD45RO, underwent positive selection for CCR7 and left out terminally differentiated effector memory CD45RA+ cells. This sample is drawn from a study of shared clonotypes between healthy human individuals. Study summary: The study drew on two women and a few men aged 18 to 49 as donors.

Study observations and caveats: Non-shared clonotypes showed lower generation probabilities than clonotypes common to all four donors. Naive CD4 clonotypes were shared across a few donors at about 5.2%.

TCRdb's table, derived via immunoSEQ multiplex PCR, lists solely in-frame clones and lacks some. Here the sample spans approximately 590,000 clones, about 95% being singletons. After removal of 5 bases from V and 4 bases from J, the junction contained 11 bases not matched to a gene. The length of the CDR3 is 15 residues. Germline V gives CDR1 SQVTM, CDR2 ANQGSEA. The receptor's source is a woman in her 30s in good health. The V and J genes are TRBV29-1 and TRBJ2-1; TRBD1 agrees at 7 bases. Sequenced sample: naive CD8+ T cells sorted from blood. The CDR3 DNA reads TGCAGCGTTCCACACACTGGACAGGTGTACAATGAGCAGTTCTTC. It specifies CSVPHTGQVYNEQFF.